This is a list of T cell receptor beta chains from one sample in a study of blood T cell repertoires in COVID-19. Sequencing used immunoSEQ multiplex PCR; TCRdb keeps in-frame clones, though not all of them. The table has approximately 300,000 clones, more than 80% seen once. Material for sequencing was peripheral blood. Receptors were obtained from a woman in her twenties or thirties with COVID-19, enrolled during active disease. Both conserved end residues are part of each CDR3.

v_call: TRBV28
j_call: TRBJ2-7
cdr3_aa: CASRWTSGINYEQYF

v_call: TRBV6-6
j_call: TRBJ1-6
cdr3_aa: CASGGEGTGLNSPLHF

v_call: TRBV5-1
j_call: TRBJ1-1
cdr3_aa: CASSLAGIWNTEAFF

v_call: TRBV4-3
j_call: TRBJ2-7
cdr3_aa: CASSQGGGTGYYEQYF

v_call: TRBV6-1
j_call: TRBJ2-2
cdr3_aa: CASSDGAGTNTGELFF

v_call: TRBV5-4
j_call: TRBJ2-7
cdr3_aa: CASSLGSGRAREQYF

v_call: TRBV30
j_call: TRBJ1-4
cdr3_aa: CAWSVAGEGMGYGVGKLFF

v_call: TRBV10-1
j_call: TRBJ2-2
cdr3_aa: CASRANTGELFF

v_call: TRBV2
j_call: TRBJ2-5
cdr3_aa: CASSGTADDTQYF

v_call: TRBV15
j_call: TRBJ2-7
cdr3_aa: CATSSPGLFSYEQYF

v_call: TRBV6-5
j_call: TRBJ1-1
cdr3_aa: CASSTGTYYTEAFF

v_call: TRBV5-1
j_call: TRBJ2-2
cdr3_aa: CASRSGSGWNGELFF

v_call: TRBV4-3
j_call: TRBJ1-5
cdr3_aa: CASSRDRGFQPQHF

v_call: TRBV5-1
j_call: TRBJ2-7
cdr3_aa: CASSLRGLSRETYEQYF

v_call: TRBV9
j_call: TRBJ2-3
cdr3_aa: CASSDSAGGADTQYF

v_call: TRBV5-1
j_call: TRBJ1-1
cdr3_aa: CASSLEAGLNTEAFF

v_call: TRBV7-6
j_call: TRBJ2-6
cdr3_aa: CASSLGLGNSGANVLTF

v_call: TRBV2
j_call: TRBJ2-7
cdr3_aa: CASNRRTSGGSYEQYF

v_call: TRBV5-1
j_call: TRBJ1-1
cdr3_aa: CASSPGTGGTEAFF

v_call: TRBV28
j_call: TRBJ1-2
cdr3_aa: CASSLGQAVYGYTF

v_call: TRBV7-3
j_call: TRBJ2-3
cdr3_aa: CASSPTPGTRTDTQYF

v_call: TRBV7-3
j_call: TRBJ1-2
cdr3_aa: CASSRDRSMGYTF

v_call: TRBV6-6
j_call: TRBJ1-3
cdr3_aa: CASRNPGHRSGNTIYF

v_call: TRBV3-1/TRBV3-2
j_call: TRBJ2-1
cdr3_aa: CASSQETRPYEQFF

v_call: TRBV5-1
j_call: TRBJ2-4
cdr3_aa: CASRPGLGDIQYF

v_call: TRBV4-3
j_call: TRBJ2-7
cdr3_aa: CASSPVARTPYEQYF

v_call: TRBV10-3
j_call: TRBJ2-6
cdr3_aa: CAIGGSGANVLTF

v_call: TRBV11-2
j_call: TRBJ2-1
cdr3_aa: CASSRSGTANTLYNEQFF

v_call: TRBV11-2
j_call: TRBJ2-2
cdr3_aa: CASSLGRGDGELFF

v_call: TRBV23-1
j_call: TRBJ2-1
cdr3_aa: CASSQYRDRVYNEQFF

v_call: TRBV6-6
j_call: TRBJ2-7
cdr3_aa: CASSYSTDRVYEQYF

v_call: TRBV28
j_call: TRBJ2-5
cdr3_aa: CASRKYGGQGQETQYF

v_call: TRBV6-6
j_call: TRBJ2-5
cdr3_aa: CASSYGLAWGGETQYF

v_call: TRBV19
j_call: TRBJ2-1
cdr3_aa: CASSYQGPSSYNEQFF

v_call: TRBV28
j_call: TRBJ2-1
cdr3_aa: CASTPIGLAGPLDEQFF

v_call: TRBV10-1
j_call: TRBJ2-1
cdr3_aa: CASSGLANKQFF

v_call: TRBV7-9
j_call: TRBJ2-2
cdr3_aa: CASSPLAAGTGELFF

v_call: TRBV3-1/TRBV3-2
j_call: TRBJ2-1
cdr3_aa: CASSDRGHYNEQFF

v_call: TRBV5-4
j_call: TRBJ2-7
cdr3_aa: CASSRAGGSIREQYF

v_call: TRBV5-4
j_call: TRBJ2-5
cdr3_aa: CASSSPQAGQETQYF

v_call: TRBV28
j_call: TRBJ2-7
cdr3_aa: CASRLRDRGRPSEQYF

v_call: TRBV14
j_call: TRBJ1-1
cdr3_aa: CASSQLKGAPTEAFF

v_call: TRBV18
j_call: TRBJ2-1
cdr3_aa: CASSPLPGTRGSNEQFF

v_call: TRBV7-2
j_call: TRBJ1-5
cdr3_aa: CASSLLGQGRNQPQHF

v_call: TRBV20-1
j_call: TRBJ2-7
cdr3_aa: CSASVSVTPYEQYF

v_call: TRBV30
j_call: TRBJ2-5
cdr3_aa: CAWSTGLAAYQETQYF

v_call: TRBV2
j_call: TRBJ1-1
cdr3_aa: CASSGGQGAKEAFF

v_call: TRBV3-1/TRBV3-2
j_call: TRBJ2-1
cdr3_aa: CASSQILAGNYNEQFF

v_call: TRBV29-1
j_call: TRBJ2-7
cdr3_aa: CSVPTSGGIYEQYF

v_call: TRBV5-1
j_call: TRBJ2-3
cdr3_aa: CASSPRTGEVDTQYF

v_call: TRBV19
j_call: TRBJ2-3
cdr3_aa: CATQGAYTQYF

v_call: TRBV10-3
j_call: TRBJ2-3
cdr3_aa: CAISESGLTGASTDTQYF

v_call: TRBV4-2
j_call: TRBJ2-3
cdr3_aa: CASSHATGGDTQYF

v_call: TRBV2
j_call: TRBJ2-1
cdr3_aa: CASTVLAAYNEQFF

v_call: TRBV5-1
j_call: TRBJ2-3
cdr3_aa: CASSLVLASGGDTQYF

v_call: TRBV28
j_call: TRBJ1-1
cdr3_aa: CASSYPGLGGTEAFF

v_call: TRBV28
j_call: TRBJ1-2
cdr3_aa: CASNPGQGSGYTF

v_call: TRBV6-5
j_call: TRBJ2-2
cdr3_aa: CASSYRRIANTGELFF

v_call: TRBV3-1/TRBV3-2
j_call: TRBJ2-2
cdr3_aa: CASSKRQAGVLSGELFF

v_call: TRBV7-3
j_call: TRBJ1-1
cdr3_aa: CASSLDRMNTEAFF